This T cell receptor beta chain emerged from a study of blood T cell repertoires in COVID-19. The CDR3 runs 14 residues. CDR1 LNHDA and CDR2 SQIVND come from the germline V gene (reference sequence). Trimming pared 1 base from V and 4 bases from J, leaving 10 bases between. TCRdb's table, derived via immunoSEQ multiplex PCR, lists solely in-frame clones and lacks some. This table holds around 260,000 clones, around nine tenths found once. The clonotype originates from a woman between 40 and 55 years old who had recovered from COVID-19. Material for sequencing was peripheral blood. The rearrangement joins TRBV19 to TRBJ1-2, with D possibly matching TRBD1 (5 bases). As DNA, the CDR3 is TGTGCCAGTAGTATAGGAGCGGGGGGCTATGGCTACACCTTC. It encodes CASSIGAGGYGYTF. The full variable domain, completed using reference TRBV19 and TRBJ1-2, is DGGITQSPKYLFRKEGQNVTLSCEQNLNHDAMYWYRQDPGQGLRLIYYSQIVNDFQKGDIAEGYSVSREKKESFPLTVTSAQKNPTAFYLCASSIGAGGYGYTFGSGTRLTVV.